A selection of T cell receptor beta chains follows, all from one sample in a study of T cells after yellow fever vaccination. A single record per CDR3 protein comes from TCRdb applying MiXCR to the 5' RACE reads. The sample records about 340,000 distinct CDR3 sequences, about 4% being singletons. The specimen comprised PBMCs, sampled 5 days after the yellow fever booster vaccination. These receptor sequences come from a man younger than 30 who received the YFV17D yellow fever vaccine. Both conserved end residues are part of each CDR3. Each record gives: clone size, J gene, V gene, CDR3 length, D gene, CDR3 protein, CDR3 DNA. The D gene is left open where the match is weak. Where a row states a size, it is once, few, many or the class of an expanded clone; other rows omit it.

>few|TRBJ1-2|TRBV5-5|14|.
CASSLSVLNYGYTF
TGTGCCAGCAGCTTATCAGTGTTGAACTATGGCTACACCTTC
>many|TRBJ2-7|TRBV20-1|15|.
CSAKPVEDYSYEQYF
TGCAGTGCTAAGCCAGTCGAGGACTACTCCTACGAGCAGTACTTC
>few|TRBJ2-1|TRBV6-5|18|TRBD2
CASRRGLAGGSSYNEQFF
TGTGCCAGCAGGAGGGGACTAGCGGGGGGGAGCTCCTACAATGAGCAGTTCTTC
>many|TRBJ1-1|TRBV5-1|15|.
CASSLGETGYTEAFF
TGCGCCAGCAGCTTGGGCGAGACCGGGTACACTGAAGCTTTCTTT
>few|TRBJ2-3|TRBV20-1|15|.
CSAGGGGGSTDTQYF
TGCAGTGCCGGCGGAGGGGGAGGTAGCACAGATACGCAGTATTTT
>many|TRBJ2-5|TRBV6-2/TRBV6-3|13|.
CASKPGVQETQYF
TGTGCCAGCAAGCCGGGAGTACAAGAGACCCAGTACTTC
>few|TRBJ1-2|TRBV5-1|15|.
CASSLDRGGSDGYTF
TGCGCCAGCAGCTTGGATAGAGGGGGTAGCGATGGCTACACCTTC
>.|TRBJ1-5|TRBV4-1|15|.
CASSQDWGGNQPQHF
TGCGCCAGCAGCCAAGACTGGGGCGGCAATCAGCCCCAGCATTTT
>many|TRBJ1-1|TRBV5-1|15|TRBD1
CASTLGGTANTEAFF
TGCGCCAGCACCCTTGGTGGGACAGCGAACACTGAAGCTTTCTTT
>few|TRBJ1-5|TRBV4-2|15|TRBD1
CASSQEQGVRGTQHF
TGTGCCAGCAGCCAAGAGCAGGGGGTCCGGGGGACCCAGCATTTT
>few|TRBJ2-7|TRBV6-5|14|.
CASSPDFGGYEQYF
TGTGCCAGCAGCCCGGATTTCGGAGGCTACGAGCAGTACTTC
>few|TRBJ1-2|TRBV10-3|13|TRBD1
CAIRQGVSIGYTF
TGTGCCATTCGACAGGGGGTATCTATCGGCTACACCTTC
>few|TRBJ1-4|TRBV5-1|14|.
CASSLQPTNEKLFF
TGCGCCAGCAGCTTACAGCCAACTAATGAAAAACTGTTTTTT
>few|TRBJ2-1|TRBV7-9|15|TRBD1
CASSLGDRGYNEQFF
TGTGCCAGCAGCTTAGGGGACAGGGGCTACAATGAGCAGTTCTTC
>many|TRBJ2-3|TRBV6-2/TRBV6-3|13|.
CASSSKSTDTQYF
TGTGCCAGCAGTTCCAAAAGCACAGATACGCAGTATTTT
>few|TRBJ1-2|TRBV20-1|12|.
CSARDQGYGYTF
TGCAGTGCTCGAGACCAGGGCTATGGCTACACCTTC
>many|TRBJ2-3|TRBV5-1|14|TRBD2
CASSFGLAVDTQYF
TGCGCCAGCAGCTTCGGACTAGCGGTAGATACGCAGTATTTT
>few|TRBJ2-7|TRBV4-2|15|TRBD2
CASSQDLAGVYEQYF
TGTGCCAGCAGCCAAGATCTAGCGGGGGTCTACGAGCAGTACTTC
>many|TRBJ1-1|TRBV5-1|15|TRBD1
CASCPGQGSNTEAFF
TGCGCCAGCTGCCCCGGACAGGGCTCGAACACTGAAGCTTTCTTT
>.|TRBJ2-1|TRBV14|13|.
CASSQLGGDEQFF
TGTGCCAGCAGCCAACTGGGAGGAGATGAGCAGTTCTTC
>.|TRBJ2-2|TRBV10-3|14|.
CATLGLTNTGELFF
TGTGCCACCCTGGGACTCACGAACACCGGGGAGCTGTTTTTT
>many|TRBJ2-1|TRBV6-5|14|.
CASSRRAEYNEQFF
TGTGCCAGCAGTAGACGCGCGGAGTACAATGAGCAGTTCTTC
>many|TRBJ1-6|TRBV7-2|14|TRBD1
CASSHGQGRSPLHF
TGTGCCAGCAGTCACGGACAGGGCAGATCACCCCTCCACTTT
>.|TRBJ2-7|TRBV3-1|18|.
CASSQDRSGALATYEQYF
TGTGCCAGCAGCCAAGACCGGTCGGGGGCACTAGCGACCTACGAGCAGTACTTC
>few|TRBJ2-1|TRBV24-1|16|TRBD1
CATSDSAGGLYNEQFF
TGTGCCACCAGTGATAGTGCAGGGGGCCTCTACAATGAGCAGTTCTTC
>many|TRBJ1-2|TRBV7-2|12|.
CASSLLGDLYTF
TGTGCCAGCAGCTTACTGGGGGACCTCTACACCTTC
>many|TRBJ1-4|TRBV20-1|17|TRBD1
CSARDLQGAATNEKLFF
TGCAGTGCTAGAGATCTCCAGGGGGCTGCAACTAATGAAAAACTGTTTTTT
>few|TRBJ1-1|TRBV6-5|16|TRBD1
CASSFVATGANTEAFF
TGTGCCAGCAGTTTCGTAGCGACAGGGGCGAACACTGAAGCTTTCTTT
>few|TRBJ2-5|TRBV5-6|12|.
CASSLEPETQYF
TGTGCCAGCAGCTTGGAGCCCGAGACCCAGTACTTC
>many|TRBJ2-2|TRBV7-9|15|.
CASSLPGINTGELFF
TGTGCCAGCAGCTTACCGGGAATTAACACCGGGGAGCTGTTTTTT
>many|TRBJ1-1|TRBV5-1|14|.
CASRLLATDTEAFF
TGCGCCAGCCGCCTTCTGGCTACGGACACTGAAGCTTTCTTT
>many|TRBJ2-1|TRBV6-2/TRBV6-3|13|.
CASSYFWVNEQFF
TGTGCCAGCAGTTACTTTTGGGTAAATGAGCAGTTCTTC
>many|TRBJ1-3|TRBV4-3|17|.
CASSQDIGSGSGNTIYF
TGCGCCAGCAGCCAAGATATCGGCAGTGGATCTGGAAACACCATATATTTT
>few|TRBJ2-1|TRBV11-1|16|TRBD2
CASSPLGLAGGNEQFF
TGTGCCAGCAGCCCGCTGGGACTAGCGGGGGGTAATGAGCAGTTCTTC
>.|TRBJ2-7|TRBV7-2|15|TRBD2
CASSVSGGLSYEQYF
TGTGCCAGCAGCGTAAGCGGGGGGCTCTCCTACGAGCAGTACTTC
>few|TRBJ2-3|TRBV20-1|14|.
CSAPRPGSVDTQYF
TGCAGTGCCCCACGGCCAGGGAGCGTAGATACGCAGTATTTT
>many|TRBJ2-2|TRBV7-7|14|.
CASSLRGTTGELFF
TGTGCCAGCAGCTTAAGGGGAACCACCGGGGAGCTGTTTTTT
>few|TRBJ2-3|TRBV7-6|17|TRBD2
CASTQEPAGGQGDTQYF
TGTGCCAGCACCCAAGAGCCAGCGGGGGGCCAAGGGGATACGCAGTATTTT
>few|TRBJ2-5|TRBV5-5|15|.
CASSLERGLWETQYF
TGTGCCAGCAGCCTCGAAAGGGGCCTCTGGGAGACCCAGTACTTC
>few|TRBJ2-3|TRBV4-1|13|.
CASNLGGTDTQYF
TGCGCCAGCAATCTAGGGGGGACGGATACGCAGTATTTT
>few|TRBJ2-3|TRBV7-2|17|.
CASSLWAGTSRTDTQYF
TGTGCCAGCAGCTTATGGGCAGGGACGAGTAGGACAGATACGCAGTATTTT
>few|TRBJ1-5|TRBV15|16|.
CATSREGRDTNQPQHF
TGTGCCACCAGCAGAGAAGGTCGGGACACCAATCAGCCCCAGCATTTT
>many|TRBJ1-1|TRBV6-5|14|.
CASSYSREVTEAFF
TGTGCCAGCAGTTATAGCAGGGAAGTGACTGAAGCTTTCTTT